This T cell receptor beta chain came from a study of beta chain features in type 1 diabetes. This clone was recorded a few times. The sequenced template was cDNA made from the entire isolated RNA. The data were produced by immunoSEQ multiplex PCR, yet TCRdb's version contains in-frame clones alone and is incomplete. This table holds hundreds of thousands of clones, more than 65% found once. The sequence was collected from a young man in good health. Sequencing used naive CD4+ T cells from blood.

In nucleotides, the CDR3 is TGTGCCAGCCTCCGGGACACCCTTGGGAATGAGCAGTTCTTC. Translating it yields CASLRDTLGNEQFF. The rearrangement links TRBV2 to TRBJ2-1; a possible D gene is TRBD1 (6 bases). Trimming left V 8 bases short and J 7 bases short, with 18 bases between. CDR1 SNHLY and CDR2 FYNNEI come from the germline V gene. This CDR3 region has 14 residues.